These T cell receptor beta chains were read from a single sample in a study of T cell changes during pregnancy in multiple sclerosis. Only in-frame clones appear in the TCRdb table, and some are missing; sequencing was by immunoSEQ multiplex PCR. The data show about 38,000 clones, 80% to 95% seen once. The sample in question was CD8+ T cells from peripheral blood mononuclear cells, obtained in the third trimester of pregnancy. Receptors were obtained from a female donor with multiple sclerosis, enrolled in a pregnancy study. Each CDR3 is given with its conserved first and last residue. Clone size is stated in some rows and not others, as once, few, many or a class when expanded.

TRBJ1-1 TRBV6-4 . CASSDSSISTEAFF
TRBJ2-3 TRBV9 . CASSGQGADSTDTQYF
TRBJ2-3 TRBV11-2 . CASSPSGNGTDTQYF
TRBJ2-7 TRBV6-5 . CASSYAPSYEQYF
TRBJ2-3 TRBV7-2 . CASSPSGSPTQYF
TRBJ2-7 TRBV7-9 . CASSLGQQALTYEQYF
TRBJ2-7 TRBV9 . CASSVGGSSYEQYF
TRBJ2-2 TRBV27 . CASSPRGLADTGELFF
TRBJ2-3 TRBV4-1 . CASSQGAGKESSTQYF
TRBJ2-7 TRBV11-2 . CASSLGLAGGGGEQYF
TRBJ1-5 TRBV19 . CASDRVGGNQPQHF
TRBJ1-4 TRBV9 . CASSVGRGLVEKLFF
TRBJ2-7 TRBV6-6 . CASSTYGRAYEQYF
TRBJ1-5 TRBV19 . CASSIVGGPGNQPQHF
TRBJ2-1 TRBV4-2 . CASSPLAGGWNEQFF
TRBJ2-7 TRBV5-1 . CASSTSQGFYEQYF
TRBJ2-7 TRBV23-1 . CASSPPGAVYEQYF
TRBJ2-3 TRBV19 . CATHGRGSTDTQYF
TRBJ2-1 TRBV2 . CASKRLGYNEQFF
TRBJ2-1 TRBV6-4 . CASSDSGTSGSHEQFF
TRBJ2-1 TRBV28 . CASSFALTSDFYNEQFF
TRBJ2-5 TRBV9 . CASSVGLRLAGEGETQYF
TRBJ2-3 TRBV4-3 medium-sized CASSQEMGGGATDTQYF
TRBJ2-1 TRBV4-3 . CASSQGLARNNEQFF
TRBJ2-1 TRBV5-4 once CASSYRDRSYNEQFF
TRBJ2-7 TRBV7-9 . CASVRRGSYEQYF
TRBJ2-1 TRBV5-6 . CASSFQDIYYNEQFF
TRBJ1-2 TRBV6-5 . CASTLGGGDGYTF
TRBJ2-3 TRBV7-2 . CASSSGQGWLTDTQYF
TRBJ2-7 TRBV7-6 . CASSFEPGGSGEQYF
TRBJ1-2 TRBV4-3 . CASSQTGVGYTF
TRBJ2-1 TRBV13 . CASSTRTSGSSPNEQFF
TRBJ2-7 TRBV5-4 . CASSWASYEQYF
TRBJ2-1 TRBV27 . CASSLQGAYNEQFF
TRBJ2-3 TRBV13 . CASSSRLAGADTQYF
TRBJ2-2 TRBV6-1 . CASSRQGDTGELFF
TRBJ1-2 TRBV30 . CAWSALPTGQGYTF
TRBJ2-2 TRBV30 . CAWRRREADTGELFF
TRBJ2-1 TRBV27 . CASAWTSGNEQFF
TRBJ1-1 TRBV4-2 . CASREEMNTEAFF
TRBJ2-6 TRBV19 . CASSNHEGSGANVLTF
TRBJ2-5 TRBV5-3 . CATRSNLAGEETQYF
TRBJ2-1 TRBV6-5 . CASSYTAGGVDEQFF
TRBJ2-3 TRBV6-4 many CASSDSEREGPDTQYF
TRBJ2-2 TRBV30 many CAWTDIGAGELFF
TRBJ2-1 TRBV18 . CASSDVPLAGGPASTEQFF
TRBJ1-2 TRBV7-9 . CASSSTVRGYTF
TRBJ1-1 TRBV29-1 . CSVVGTENTEAFF
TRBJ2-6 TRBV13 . CASSLGGASGALSGANVLTF
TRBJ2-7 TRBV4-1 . CASSQDIRQGTYEQYF
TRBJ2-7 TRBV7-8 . CASSFRDRIFYEQYF
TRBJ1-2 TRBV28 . CASSRTGEPLYGYTF